The sequence of this T cell receptor (beta chain) was determined in a study of beta chain features in type 1 diabetes. Study-level background: Patient and healthy donor groups were alike in age, gender and cell yields.

This clone was counted only a few times. Its target is not known. CDR1 is MDHEN, CDR2 SYDVKM, per germline. This CDR3 contains 14 residues. The entirety of the isolated RNA underwent reverse transcription, so expressed TCRB transcripts were sequenced. Profiled with immunoSEQ multiplex PCR; TCRdb holds only in-frame clones, not every one. The sample has fewer than 500,000 clones, over 11% seen once; the top ten hold 0.03% to 0.04%. Per donor, one heparinised blood draw averaged around 0.12 L. Overall study results and limits: Type 1 diabetes patients had VDJ junctions that carried fewer insertions and more deletions. Shorter TCRB CDR3s, moderately but significantly so, marked every one of the four CD4+ subsets in Type 1 diabetes patients.

The V and J genes are TRBV28 and TRBJ2-7, with 8 bases lining up with TRBD1. What was sequenced was naive CD4+ T cells from blood. The sequence was obtained from a man between 25 and 39 years old in good health. For the CDR3, the DNA is TGTGCCCGCAGGCGAACAGGGGGAAAGTACGAGCAGTACGTC. Its protein is CARRRTGGKYEQYV.